This TCR beta chain appears in the sequencing data of a study of blood T cell repertoires in COVID-19. Across the study: COVID-19 samples from acute and convalescent phases originated in the United States, Italy and Spain. PBMCs, B-cell-depleted T cells, or T cells were the source of the cDNA or gDNA that made up the material.

As originally analysed: Amplification from reference gene primers served as the basis for estimated nucleated cell counts. Assay used: immunoSEQ multiplex PCR; TCRdb lists only in-frame clones, some missing. The V and J calls and clone size are taken from that table; D and trimming were inferred from the DNA. Found here are over 150,000 clones, approximately 91% of them singletons; the top ten hold approximately 0.5%. Sequenced: peripheral blood. This clonotype was sampled from a man in his fifties with acute or convalescent COVID-19.

The CDR3 region is CASSSRDRGPPAKNIQYF. The CDR3 DNA sequence: TGTGCCAGCAGCAGCCGGGACAGGGGCCCCCCGGCCAAAAACATTCAGTACTTC. The J gene is TRBJ2-4, the V gene TRBV21-1; the D call in the table, TRBD1, was not verified against the DNA. TRBV21-1 is a pseudogene segment. The CDR3 extends over 18 amino acids.